This T cell receptor beta chain was found in a study of T cell changes during pregnancy in multiple sclerosis. Trimming stripped 4 bases from V and 4 bases from J, with 8 bases between. The CDR3 length is 12 residues. Germline loops: CDR1 KGHSH, CDR2 LQKENI. Generated by immunoSEQ multiplex PCR, the TCRdb table keeps only in-frame clones and is missing some. The sample records 60,000 or so clones, 93% being singletons. The input for sequencing was CD4+ T cells from peripheral blood mononuclear cells, taken before pregnancy. The chain employs TRBV18 and TRBJ2-7, with D hard to call. The clonotype was recovered from a female donor with multiple sclerosis, enrolled in a pregnancy study. In DNA, the CDR3 is TGTGCCAGCTCACAGGAGCGTTACGAGCAGTACTTC. Translated, it gives CASSQERYEQYF.